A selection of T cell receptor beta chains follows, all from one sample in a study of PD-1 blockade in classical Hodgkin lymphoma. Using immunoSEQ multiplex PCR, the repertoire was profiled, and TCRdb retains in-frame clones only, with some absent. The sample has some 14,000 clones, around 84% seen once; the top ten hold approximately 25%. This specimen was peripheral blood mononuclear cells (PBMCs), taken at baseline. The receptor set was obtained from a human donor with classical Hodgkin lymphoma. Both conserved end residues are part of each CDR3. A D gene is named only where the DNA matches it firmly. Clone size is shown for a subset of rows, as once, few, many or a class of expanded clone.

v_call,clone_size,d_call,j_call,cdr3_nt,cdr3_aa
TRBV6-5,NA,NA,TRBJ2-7,TGTGCCAGCAGTTACCCGGGTACCAACGAGCAGTACTTC,CASSYPGTNEQYF
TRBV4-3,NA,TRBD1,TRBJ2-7,TGCGCCAGCAGCCAAGTCAACCGGGACAGGGCCTACGAGCAGTACTTC,CASSQVNRDRAYEQYF
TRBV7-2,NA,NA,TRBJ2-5,TGTGCCAGCAGCTCCCGGCTTCAAGAGACCCAGTACTTC,CASSSRLQETQYF
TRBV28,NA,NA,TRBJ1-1,TGTGCCAGCAGTTTATCCGACTACATGAACACTGAAGCTTTCTTT,CASSLSDYMNTEAFF
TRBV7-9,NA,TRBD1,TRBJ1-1,TGTGCCAGCTCAAGGAACAGGGGTAACACTGAAGCTTTCTTT,CASSRNRGNTEAFF
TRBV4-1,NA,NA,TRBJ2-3,TGCGCCAGCAGCCAAGAGCGGGGCACAGATACGCAGTATTTT,CASSQERGTDTQYF
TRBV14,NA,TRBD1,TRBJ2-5,TGTGCCAGCAGCCAAGTTCGGACAGGGAGGGAGACCCAGTACTTC,CASSQVRTGRETQYF
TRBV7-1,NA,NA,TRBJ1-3,TGTGCCAGCAGCTTATCTGGAAACACCATATATTTT,CASSLSGNTIYF
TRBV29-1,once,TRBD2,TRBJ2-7,TGCAGCGTTGACGGCGGGGGGAGCTCCTACGAGCAGTACTTC,CSVDGGGSSYEQYF
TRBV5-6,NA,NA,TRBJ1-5,TGTGCCAGCAGCTTGGGGCAGAGAAATCAGCCCCAGCATTTT,CASSLGQRNQPQHF
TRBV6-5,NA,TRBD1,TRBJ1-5,TGTGCCAGCAGTTACCGAGGGGGCAGGCCCCAGCATTTT,CASSYRGGRPQHF
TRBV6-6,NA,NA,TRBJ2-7,TGTGCCAGCAGTTACTCAGATCTCAGGGGAGAGCAGTACTTC,CASSYSDLRGEQYF
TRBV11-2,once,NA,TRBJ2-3,TGTGCCAGCAGCTCCAGACCGGGAGATACGCAGTATTTT,CASSSRPGDTQYF
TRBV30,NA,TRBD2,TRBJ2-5,TGTGCCTGGAGTGCTGGACTAGCGGGGCCAGAGGAGACCCAGTACTTC,CAWSAGLAGPEETQYF
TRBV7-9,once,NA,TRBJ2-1,TGTGCCAGCAGCTTAGTTCGGCTAGCGGAGCAGTTCTTC,CASSLVRLAEQFF
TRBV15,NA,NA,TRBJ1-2,TGTGCCACCAGCAGAGATGGATCGGCGGACTATGGCTACACCTTC,CATSRDGSADYGYTF
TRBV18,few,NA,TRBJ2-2,TGTGCCAGCTCACCGACTAACATGGAAGTTACCGGGGAGCTGTTTTTT,CASSPTNMEVTGELFF
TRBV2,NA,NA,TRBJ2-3,TGTGCCAGCAGTGAAAAGACAGGACTGCGCACAGATACGCAGTATTTT,CASSEKTGLRTDTQYF
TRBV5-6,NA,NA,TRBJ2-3,TGTGCCAGCAGCTCGGGTAGAACGGACGCAGATACGCAGTATTTT,CASSSGRTDADTQYF
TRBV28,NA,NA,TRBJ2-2,TGTGCCAGCAGTTTGGGGCAAAACACCGGGGAGCTGTTTTTT,CASSLGQNTGELFF
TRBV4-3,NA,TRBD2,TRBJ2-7,TGCGCCAGCAGCCAAGATAGCACGGGGGGTTCCTACGAGCAGTACTTC,CASSQDSTGGSYEQYF
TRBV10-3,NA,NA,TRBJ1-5,TGTGCCATCACTAGGGCGGGGCAGCCCCAGCATTTT,CAITRAGQPQHF
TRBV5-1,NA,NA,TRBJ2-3,TGCGCCAGCAGCCTCAATGCCGGGGTTAGCACAGATACGCAGTATTTT,CASSLNAGVSTDTQYF
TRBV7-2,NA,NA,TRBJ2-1,TGTGCCAGCAGCTTAGCGGGGGGGGGCCGCAGGGAGCAGTTCTTC,CASSLAGGGRREQFF
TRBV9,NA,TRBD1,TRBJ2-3,TGTGCCAGCAGCGTAGGGACAGGAGACGTCACAGATACGCAGTATTTT,CASSVGTGDVTDTQYF
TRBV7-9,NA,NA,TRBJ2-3,TGTGCCAGCAGCCCGCCCGAGGGCCCAGGGACGCAGTATTTT,CASSPPEGPGTQYF
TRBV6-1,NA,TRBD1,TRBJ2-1,TGTGCCAGCAAGTTTTGGACAGGAGCCTACAATGAGCAGTTCTTC,CASKFWTGAYNEQFF
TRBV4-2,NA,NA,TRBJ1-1,TGTGCCAGCAGCCAAGGAATTATGAACACTGAAGCTTTCTTT,CASSQGIMNTEAFF
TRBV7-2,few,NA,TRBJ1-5,TGTGCCAGCACCCTGGACGGACCCAATCAGCCCCAGCATTTT,CASTLDGPNQPQHF
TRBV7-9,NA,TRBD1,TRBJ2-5,TGTGCCAGCAGCCCTTACCCAGGGGGACAGCAAGAGACCCAGTACTTC,CASSPYPGGQQETQYF
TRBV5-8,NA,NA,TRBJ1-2,TGTGCCAGCACCCTAACCAGGCAGACTTCTAACTATGGCTACACCTTC,CASTLTRQTSNYGYTF